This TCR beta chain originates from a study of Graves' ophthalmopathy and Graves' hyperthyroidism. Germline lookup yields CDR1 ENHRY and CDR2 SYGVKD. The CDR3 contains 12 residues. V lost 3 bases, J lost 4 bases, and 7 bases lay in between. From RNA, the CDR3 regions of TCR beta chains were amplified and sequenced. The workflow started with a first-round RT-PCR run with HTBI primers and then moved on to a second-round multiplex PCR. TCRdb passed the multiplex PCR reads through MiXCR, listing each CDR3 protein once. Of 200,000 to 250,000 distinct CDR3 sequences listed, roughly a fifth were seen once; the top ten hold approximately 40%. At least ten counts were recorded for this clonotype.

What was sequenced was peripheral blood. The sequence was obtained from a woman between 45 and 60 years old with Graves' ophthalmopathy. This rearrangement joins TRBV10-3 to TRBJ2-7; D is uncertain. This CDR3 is CAISDLPYEQYF. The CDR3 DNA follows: TGTGCCATCAGTGATCTGCCTTACGAGCAGTACTTC.